This T cell receptor (beta chain) was observed in a study of cytomegalovirus exposure and HLA in healthy donors. General study findings and limits: Later analysis identified a missense DCLRE1C variant that was linked to TCR beta V- and J-gene trimming.

Primers: 60 Vbeta forward and 13 Jbeta reverse. Assay: immunoSEQ multiplex PCR; the TCRdb copy retains only in-frame clones and omits some. The table lists 200,000 to 250,000 clones, 70% to 80% of them singletons. This clone has just a few counts. The antigen remains unidentified. A much larger clone sits a single nucleotide away, making a read error possible. The missing conserved phenylalanine or tryptophan at the end of this CDR3 makes a read error likely. The source of this sequence is a woman in her twenties or thirties in good health and CMV-seronegative. Material for sequencing was PBMCs.

The CDR3: CASSEWTGGVQPQHL. CDR3 bases: TGTGCCAGCAGTGAATGGACAGGGGGTGTTCAGCCCCAGCATTTG. V is TRBV6-1 and J is TRBJ1-5, with TRBD1 matching over 10 bases. J lost 6 bases, V lost 2 bases, and 4 bases had no gene match. CDR1 and CDR2 (germline): MNHNS, SASEGT. The length of the CDR3 is 15 residues.